Listed here is a single T cell receptor (beta chain). The data derive from a study of cytomegalovirus exposure and HLA in healthy donors. This CDR3 region has 13 residues. Unmatched junction bases numbered 6, after V lost 6 bases and J lost 8 bases. CDR1 is SNHLY and CDR2 is FYNNEI in the germline V gene. Both 60 Vbeta primers and 13 Jbeta primers went into the PCR. The assay was immunoSEQ multiplex PCR, and TCRdb's table has in-frame clones only and misses some. The profile shows around 91,000 clones, around 64% of them singletons. This chain connects TRBV2 to TRBJ2-1; TRBD2 matches at 8 bases. The specimen sequenced was PBMCs. The TCR was taken from a man aged 55-75 years in good health and CMV-seronegative. This CDR3 is CASRASGFHEQFF. The CDR3 nucleotides read TGTGCCAGCAGGGCTAGCGGGTTCCATGAGCAGTTCTTC.